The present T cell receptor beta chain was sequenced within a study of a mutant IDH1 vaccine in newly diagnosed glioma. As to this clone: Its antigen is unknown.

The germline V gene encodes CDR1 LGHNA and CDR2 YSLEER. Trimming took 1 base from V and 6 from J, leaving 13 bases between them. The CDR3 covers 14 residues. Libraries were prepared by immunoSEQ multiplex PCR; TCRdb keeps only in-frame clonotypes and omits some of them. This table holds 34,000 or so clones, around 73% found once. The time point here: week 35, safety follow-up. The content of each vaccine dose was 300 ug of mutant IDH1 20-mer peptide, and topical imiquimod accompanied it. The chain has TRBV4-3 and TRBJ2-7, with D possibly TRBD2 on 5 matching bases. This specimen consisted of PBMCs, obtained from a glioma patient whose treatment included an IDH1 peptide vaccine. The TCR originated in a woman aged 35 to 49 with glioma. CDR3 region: CASSQAAWESEQYF. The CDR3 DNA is TGCGCCAGCAGCCAAGCAGCCTGGGAGTCCGAGCAGTACTTC.